The 21 T cell receptor beta chains in this list originate from one sample, sequenced in a study of blood T cell dynamics during melanoma immunotherapy. Time point given: week 3, after first cycle of checkpoint inhibitor. Clones were read by immunoSEQ multiplex PCR, and TCRdb kept only the in-frame ones, dropping some. The data hold about 28,000 clones, with approximately 88% observed a single time. Here the sequenced sample was blood, taken from a patient treated with checkpoint blockade. The receptors shown here come from a human donor with melanoma.

The V and J genes are TRBV28 and TRBJ2-1; 9 bases align to TRBD1. Germline V gene data show CDR1 as MDHEN and CDR2 as SYDVKM. V lost 6 bases, J lost 6 bases, and 12 bases stayed unmatched. This CDR3 region has 16 residues. The CDR3, as DNA: TGTGCCAGCAGAACAGGGGGCGTCCCGACGGGCAATGAGCAGTTCTTC. Protein product: CASRTGGVPTGNEQFF. The full variable domain, its missing parts supplied by reference TRBV28 and TRBJ2-1, is DVKVTQSSRYLVKRTGEKVFLECVQDMDHENMFWYRQDPGLGLRLIYFSYDVKMKEKGDIPEGYSVSREKKERFSLILESASTNQTSMYLCASRTGGVPTGNEQFFGPGTRLTVL.

V and J are TRBV6-5 and TRBJ1-2; D may be TRBD1 (5 bases). The V end was cut by 7 bases, the J end by 0 bases, with 15 bases between. The CDR3 has 15 amino acids. Germline lookup yields CDR1 MNHEY and CDR2 SVGAGI. CDR3 loop: CASTKGRQANYGYTF. The CDR3 DNA reads TGTGCCAGCACCAAGGGGAGGCAGGCTAACTATGGCTACACCTTC.

The gene calls are TRBV29-1 and TRBJ2-1; 11 bases agree with TRBD2. Trimming cost V 5 bases and J 7 bases; bases outside gene matches: 16. The length of the CDR3 is 17 residues. Germline loops: CDR1 SQVTM, CDR2 ANQGSEA. The CDR3 nucleotides read TGCAGCGTTACCTTTAGCGGGAGGGCCCTCAAGGTGAATGAGCAGTTCTTC. Its translation is CSVTFSGRALKVNEQFF.

This chain links TRBV10-3 with TRBJ2-2; 14 bases line up with TRBD2. CDR3 size: 16 residues. Germline V CDR1 and CDR2: ENHRY, SYGVKD. Losses at the gene ends were 6 bases for V and 6 bases for J; bases not matched to a gene: 6. CDR3 region: CAIRGTSGGGSGELFF. DNA for the CDR3: TGTGCCATCAGGGGGACTAGCGGGGGCGGTTCCGGGGAGCTGTTTTTT.

The chain carries TRBV4-1 and TRBJ1-1; D is unresolved. The V gene lost 1 base and the J gene lost 6 bases, with 9 bases spanning the gap. The CDR3 is 13 amino acids. Germline assignment: CDR1 MGHRA and CDR2 YSYEKL. CDR3 sequence reads: CASSQVAASEAFF. DNA for the CDR3: TGCGCCAGCAGCCAAGTGGCGGCGTCTGAAGCTTTCTTT.

As DNA, the CDR3 is TGTGCCAGCAGCCAACAGTACTACAATGAGCAGTTCTTC. Its protein product is CASSQQYYNEQFF. The genes are TRBV11-2 and TRBJ2-1; D remains ambiguous. The CDR3 runs 13 residues. V lost 5 bases and J 3 bases, leaving 8 bases between the germline ends. Germline V lookup: CDR1 SGHAT, CDR2 FQNNGV.

The chain is built from TRBV7-6 and TRBJ2-1, with D possibly being TRBD1 or TRBD2 (6 bases each). The germline V gene has CDR1 SGHVS and CDR2 FNYEAQ. The ends were cut back, 5 bases at V and 8 bases at J, with 22 bases in the middle. The CDR3 contains 16 residues. Written as DNA, the CDR3 is TGTGCCAGCAGCCCCGAACCCTCGGGGGCTCAATATGAGCAGTTCTTC. Translating it yields CASSPEPSGAQYEQFF.

V is TRBV11-2 and J is TRBJ1-1; no definite D call. V lost 1 base and J 1 base, leaving 7 bases between the germline ends. Germline V gives CDR1 SGHAT, CDR2 FQNNGV. CDR3 size: 14 residues. The CDR3 bases are TGTGCCAGCAGCTTAGTAGGCGGGAACACTGAAGCTTTCTTT. Translation: CASSLVGGNTEAFF.

The V gene is TRBV4-2, the J gene TRBJ2-3, with D uncertain. Trimming left V 1 base short and J 2 bases short, with 4 bases between. Per the germline V gene, CDR1 is LGHNA and CDR2 is YNFKEQ. The CDR3 is 13 amino acids. The CDR3 sequence is CASSQAHTDTQYF. The CDR3, as DNA: TGTGCCAGCAGCCAAGCCCACACAGATACGCAGTATTTT.

This chain joins TRBV6-1 and TRBJ2-2, with D possibly being TRBD1 (6 bases). The CDR3 spans 15 residues. The V gene's germline CDR1 is MNHNS and CDR2 SASEGT. V was trimmed by 2 bases and J by 5 bases, leaving 12 bases between them. The CDR3 here is CASSETFRGTGELFF. DNA of the CDR3: TGTGCCAGCAGTGAAACGTTCAGGGGAACCGGGGAGCTGTTTTTT.

This chain connects TRBV18 to TRBJ2-5, with D possibly called TRBD1 or TRBD2 (6 bases each). The V gene's germline CDR1 is KGHSH and CDR2 LQKENI. V was pared by 3 bases and J by 4 bases, with 18 bases between. The CDR3 runs to 16 residues. The CDR3 spells CASSPGKQGAGETQYF. The CDR3 coding sequence is TGTGCCAGCTCACCGGGTAAACAGGGAGCGGGAGAGACCCAGTACTTC.

V usage is TRBV11-2 and J usage is TRBJ2-2, with TRBD1 matching 8 bases. The CDR3 spans 15 residues. Trimming took 3 bases from V and 6 from J; bases not matched to a gene: 6. Germline values: CDR1 SGHAT, CDR2 FQNNGV. CDR3 residues: CASSFVTGGPGELFF. The DNA for the CDR3 is TGTGCCAGCAGCTTCGTAACAGGGGGTCCCGGGGAGCTGTTTTTT.

This clone was observed a few times. The V and J genes are TRBV11-3 and TRBJ2-2; D gene uncertain. V lost 2 bases and J 2 bases, leaving 9 bases between the germline ends. The CDR3 is made up of 15 amino acids. CDR1 is SGHNT and CDR2 is YENEEA in the germline V gene. This CDR3 is CASSLRAPNTGELFF. The CDR3 DNA reads TGTGCCAGCAGCTTACGGGCGCCCAACACCGGGGAGCTGTTTTTT.

The chain couples TRBV28 to TRBJ1-1; D ambiguous. CDR1 and CDR2 (germline): MDHEN, SYDVKM. This CDR3 comprises 13 residues. Trimming took off 4 bases at V and 3 bases at J, with 9 bases between the two ends. The CDR3 DNA reads as TGTGCCAGCAGTTGGGCCATCTACACTGAAGCTTTCTTT. It encodes CASSWAIYTEAFF.

The chain joins TRBV9 to TRBJ1-4, with 7 bases lining up with TRBD1. The germline V gene encodes CDR1 SGDLS and CDR2 YYNGEE. CDR3 size: 14 residues. J gave up 2 bases and V 7 bases, and 5 bases lay outside the gene matches. CDR3 DNA: TGTGCCAGCTCCGGAGGGGGCACTAATGAAAAACTGTTTTTT. As protein: CASSGGGTNEKLFF.

The rearrangement uses TRBV29-1 and TRBJ2-3, with 10 bases that match TRBD2. The CDR3 consists of 11 residues. Germline V CDR1 and CDR2: SQVTM, ANQGSEA. The CDR3 DNA follows: TGCAGAGCGGGAGGGGGAGATACGCAGTATTTT. Its protein is CRAGGGDTQYF.

The gene calls are TRBV6-4 and TRBJ2-1; D gene ambiguous. The CDR3 runs to 14 residues. Between the trimmed V and J ends, which lost 4 bases and 7 bases, there was a span of 14 bases. Per germline, CDR1 MRHNA and CDR2 SNTAGT. As DNA, the CDR3 is TGTGCCAGCAGTGTCCGGTTTCAGGCTAATGAGCAGTTCTTC. Translated, it gives CASSVRFQANEQFF.

J is TRBJ2-6 and V is TRBV19; D unclear. The V end lost 3 bases, the J end lost 4 bases, and 4 bases lay between the germline ends. This CDR3 region has 13 residues. The germline V gene has CDR1 LNHDA and CDR2 SQIVND (reference sequence). In DNA form, the CDR3 reads TGTGCCAGTAGTATGGGCGGGGCCAACGTCCTGACTTTC. As protein: CASSMGGANVLTF.

V is TRBV7-2 and J is TRBJ1-3; D is possibly TRBD1 (5 bases). Germline CDR1 reads SGHTA; CDR2 reads FQGNSA. The CDR3 sequence is 17 residues long. The V and J ends lost 4 bases and 0 bases respectively, with 16 bases between them. The CDR3 DNA sequence: TGTGCCAGCAGCTATTCCGGGACCCAGTCCTCTGGAAACACCATATATTTT. It codes for CASSYSGTQSSGNTIYF. Full variable domain (rest looked up from reference TRBV7-2 and TRBJ1-3): GAGVSQSPSNKVTEKGKDVELRCDPISGHTALYWYRQSLGQGLEFLIYFQGNSAPDKSGLPSDRFSAERTGGSVSTLTIQRTQQEDSAVYLCASSYSGTQSSGNTIYFGEGSWLTVV.

The chain is built from TRBV4-2 and TRBJ2-7; a possible D gene is TRBD1 (6 bases). CDR1 and CDR2 from the germline V gene are LGHNA and YNFKEQ. The CDR3 is made up of 14 amino acids. The V and J ends lost 4 bases and 6 bases respectively, with 16 bases between them. DNA of the CDR3: TGTGCCAGCAGCCGGGGGCAGGCCCGAGTCGAGCAGTACTTC. Translated: CASSRGQARVEQYF.

A few counts support this clone. The chain combines TRBV6-5 with TRBJ1-6, with 9 positions matching TRBD1. After removal of 5 bases from V and 8 bases from J, the junction contained 4 bases not matched to a gene. Germline CDR1 and CDR2: MNHEY and SVGAGI. This CDR3 has 14 amino acids. The CDR3 loop is CASSPDRGYSPLHF. The CDR3 region has the DNA TGTGCCAGCAGTCCCGACAGGGGGTATTCACCCCTCCACTTT.